A selection of T cell receptor beta chains follows, all from one sample in a study of blood T cell repertoires in COVID-19. Measured with immunoSEQ multiplex PCR; TCRdb has only the in-frame clones, and not every one. The sample includes 150,000 or so clones, over 90% of them seen just once. The sample taken for sequencing was peripheral blood. Receptors originate from a woman aged 55-75 years with COVID-19, enrolled during active disease. CDR3s include the opening cysteine and the closing phenylalanine or tryptophan. D genes are given only for firm matches. Rows may omit the clone size; those that give it use once, few, many or a size class.

j_call,v_call,d_call,clone_size,cdr3_nt,cdr3_aa
TRBJ2-3,TRBV15,-,-,TGTGCCACCAGCAGTTATCAGGGGAGGGGGGCGGATACGCAGTATTTT,CATSSYQGRGADTQYF
TRBJ1-5,TRBV18,TRBD1,-,TGTGCCAGCTCACCACGAGGAAACAGGGGTTTGGACAATCAGCCCCAGCATTTT,CASSPRGNRGLDNQPQHF
TRBJ1-2,TRBV4-3,TRBD1,-,TGCGCCAGCAGCCACGGGGACAGGGAGGGAGCGGGCTACACCTTC,CASSHGDREGAGYTF
TRBJ1-2,TRBV6-2/TRBV6-3,TRBD1,-,TGTGCCAGCAGTTACAGGGGACAGGGGTTACCCCCTAACTATGGCTACACCTTC,CASSYRGQGLPPNYGYTF
TRBJ1-2,TRBV11-1,-,-,TGTGCCAGCAGCACAGGGAGGGGCTATGGCTACACCTTC,CASSTGRGYGYTF
TRBJ1-5,TRBV6-2/TRBV6-3,TRBD1,-,TGTGCCAGCAGTTACCGAGGGGGCACCTTCAATCAGCCCCAGCATTTT,CASSYRGGTFNQPQHF
TRBJ2-1,TRBV4-3,TRBD2,-,TGCGCCAGCAGCCAGAGAGGACTAGCGGAAAACAATGAGCAGTTCTTC,CASSQRGLAENNEQFF
TRBJ2-1,TRBV6-2/TRBV6-3,TRBD2,-,TGTGCCAGCAGTTACGGACTAGCGAGTGGTGAGCAGTTCTTC,CASSYGLASGEQFF
TRBJ1-1,TRBV7-2,-,-,TGTGCCAGCCGAAACCAGGGGAGCACTGAAGCTTTCTTT,CASRNQGSTEAFF
TRBJ1-2,TRBV7-2,TRBD1,-,TGTGCCAGCAAGTACCCCGGGACAGGGGACGGCTACACCTTC,CASKYPGTGDGYTF
TRBJ2-2,TRBV5-1,TRBD2,-,TGCGCCAGCAGCTCCAATAGCGGGGGGGTCCAACCCGGGGAGCTGTTTTTT,CASSSNSGGVQPGELFF
TRBJ2-1,TRBV9,-,-,TGTGCCAGCAGCGTAGCTTTCCAGGGGTATGAGCAGTTCTTC,CASSVAFQGYEQFF
TRBJ2-3,TRBV5-1,TRBD2,-,TGCGCCAGCAGCTCCTCTAGCGGGGGCCGGAGCACAGATACGCAGTATTTT,CASSSSSGGRSTDTQYF
TRBJ2-5,TRBV7-2,-,once,TGTGCCAGCAGCGAGGGTCTTCGGGAGACCCAGTACTTC,CASSEGLRETQYF
TRBJ1-1,TRBV7-9,-,-,TGTGCCAGCAGGGCCAGCACTGAAGCTTTCTTT,CASRASTEAFF
TRBJ2-5,TRBV5-4,-,-,TGTGCCAGCAGCTCCCTGGGGGGGGCTGGGAGAGAGACCCAGTACTTC,CASSSLGGAGRETQYF
TRBJ2-1,TRBV7-3,TRBD2,-,TGTGCCAGCAGCTCGACTAGCGGGGGGGCCACTGAGCAGTTCTTC,CASSSTSGGATEQFF
TRBJ2-3,TRBV5-1,-,-,TGCGCCAGCAGCTTGGTAATCGGGACAGATACGCAGTATTTT,CASSLVIGTDTQYF
TRBJ1-6,TRBV4-3,TRBD1,-,TGCGCCAGCAGCCAAGGCGGACAGGGCAATTCACCCCTCCACTTT,CASSQGGQGNSPLHF
TRBJ2-5,TRBV11-2,TRBD2,-,TGTGCCAGCAGCTTAGGTTCCGGCGGGGGGGCCAGGGAGACCCAGTACTTC,CASSLGSGGGARETQYF
TRBJ1-6,TRBV10-3,-,-,TGTGCCATCAGTGAGTCGAGGCAGGGGTCCAATTCACCCCTCCACTTT,CAISESRQGSNSPLHF
TRBJ2-7,TRBV25-1,-,-,TGTGCCACCAAACCTTCCCTTGCAGGGAGGAACGAGCAGTACTTC,CATKPSLAGRNEQYF
TRBJ2-4,TRBV19,-,-,TGTGCCAGTAGTCGCGGCGGGGTTATAAGTGACATTCAGTACTTC,CASSRGGVISDIQYF
TRBJ1-2,TRBV7-2,TRBD1,-,TGTGCCAGCAGCCTATATCAAACGGGACAGGGGTATTATGGCTACACCTTC,CASSLYQTGQGYYGYTF
TRBJ1-5,TRBV19,-,-,TGTGCCAGTAACCTGGGGGGAGCTCAGCCCCAGCATTTT,CASNLGGAQPQHF
TRBJ1-2,TRBV5-4,-,once,TGTGCCAGCAGCTTGGATCGGGGAGGAGGCTACACCTTC,CASSLDRGGGYTF
TRBJ1-3,TRBV9,-,-,TGTGCCAGCAGCGTAGCCGACAGTCGGAGAGGAAACACCATATATTTT,CASSVADSRRGNTIYF
TRBJ1-2,TRBV27,-,-,TGTGCCAGCAGTACCCATCCCCAGGGAGGTTCAAGCTACACCTTC,CASSTHPQGGSSYTF
TRBJ1-2,TRBV19,-,-,TGTGCCAGTAGGGGACAAACAGGGAGAGGCTACACCTTC,CASRGQTGRGYTF
TRBJ1-1,TRBV4-2,-,-,TGTGCCAGCAGCCAAGATGAGACGGCACCCCCCGGGAATGAAGCTTTCTTT,CASSQDETAPPGNEAFF
TRBJ1-1,TRBV9,-,-,TGTGCCAGCAGCCCCCTGCCCCAGTCGAACACTGAAGCTTTCTTT,CASSPLPQSNTEAFF
TRBJ2-1,TRBV11-2,-,-,TGTGCCAGCAGCTTGAGCTCCTACAATGAGCAGTTCTTC,CASSLSSYNEQFF
TRBJ1-5,TRBV5-6,-,-,TGTGCCAGCAGCTCCGCGGGGCCGAATCAGCCCCAGCATTTT,CASSSAGPNQPQHF
TRBJ2-4,TRBV6-2/TRBV6-3,TRBD1,-,TGTGCCAGCAGCCAAGGACAGGGTTGGATTAGCGGCAAAAACATTCAGTACTTC,CASSQGQGWISGKNIQYF
TRBJ1-3,TRBV4-3,TRBD1,-,TGCGCCAGCAGCCAAGGTCTGGGGCAGGGGGCTGGAAACACCATATATTTT,CASSQGLGQGAGNTIYF
TRBJ2-1,TRBV6-2/TRBV6-3,-,-,TGTGCCAGCAGTTCCTATTACAATGAGCAGTTCTTC,CASSSYYNEQFF
TRBJ2-5,TRBV6-6,TRBD2,-,TGTGCCAGCAGTCGCGGACTAGCGGGGGGGCTTGCACAAGAGACCCAGTACTTC,CASSRGLAGGLAQETQYF
TRBJ2-7,TRBV13,TRBD1,-,TGTGCCAGCAGAGGGGGCCCTTCCTACGAGCAGTACTTC,CASRGGPSYEQYF
TRBJ1-2,TRBV15,-,once,TGTGCCACCAGCAGAGATAGCGGCAGAAACATTAACTATGGCTACACCTTC,CATSRDSGRNINYGYTF
TRBJ1-2,TRBV3-1/TRBV3-2,-,-,TGTGCCAGCAGCCACTTACAGTATAACTATGGCTACACCTTC,CASSHLQYNYGYTF
TRBJ2-7,TRBV27,TRBD2,once,TGTGCCAGCAGTTTAGCCGGACTAGCCCCAGCTTACGAGCAGTACTTC,CASSLAGLAPAYEQYF
TRBJ1-1,TRBV19,TRBD1,-,TGTGCCAGTCGCGACAGGGGAATCCTATATGGTGAAGCTTTCTTT,CASRDRGILYGEAFF
TRBJ2-3,TRBV5-4,TRBD1,-,TGTGCCAGCAGCATGGAGACAGGGCCCACAGATACGCAGTATTTT,CASSMETGPTDTQYF
TRBJ2-3,TRBV9,TRBD2,-,TGTGCCAGCAGCGCCGGGACTAGCGGGGCGGGGGGTACGCAGTATTTT,CASSAGTSGAGGTQYF
TRBJ1-3,TRBV30,-,-,TGTGCCTGGAAGCCCAGGGCCGTTGCGCCGAGCTCTGGAAACACCATATATTTT,CAWKPRAVAPSSGNTIYF
TRBJ1-3,TRBV5-6,TRBD1,-,TGTGCCAGCAGCCCGTGGACAGGGTCCGCTGGAAACACCATATATTTT,CASSPWTGSAGNTIYF